The clone carrying this TCR beta chain was counted only a few times. Antigen specificity is unknown. CDR1 SGHTA and CDR2 FQGNSA come from the germline V gene. The CDR3 totals 13 residues. V was clipped by 5 bases and J by 12 bases; unmatched bases: 11. This sample is drawn from a study of cytomegalovirus exposure and HLA in healthy donors. The PCR used 60 Vbeta and 13 Jbeta primers. Profiling relied on immunoSEQ multiplex PCR, and the TCRdb table lists in-frame clones only, not all of them. The sample records 150,000 to 200,000 clones, 68% being singletons. Study results and caveats: In a later analysis, DRB1 alleles had the most associated TCRs; HLA-C alleles the fewest.

This chain connects TRBV7-2 to TRBJ2-3; TRBD1 matches at 7 bases. The receptor's source is a man aged 45-60 years in good health and CMV-seronegative. The source material was PBMCs. CDR3 in amino acids: CASSPTPGQTQYF. The CDR3 DNA sequence: TGTGCCAGCAGCCCAACGCCGGGACAGACTCAGTATTTT. Full variable domain (rest looked up from reference TRBV7-2 and TRBJ2-3): GAGVSQSPSNKVTEKGKDVELRCDPISGHTALYWYRQSLGQGLEFLIYFQGNSAPDKSGLPSDRFSAERTGGSVSTLTIQRTQQEDSAVYLCASSPTPGQTQYFGPGTRLTVL.